These 15 T cell receptor beta chains originate from one sample sequenced in a study of technical replicates of blood from a few donors (dated by TCRdb to about 2017). Library generation was performed with the immunoSEQ multiplex PCR assay. The source is immuneACCESS, and TCRdb retained only in-frame sequences with V and J called. Part of the clones is not carried over; for the studies checked, unresolved V genes explain less than half of this, and the remainder is unexplained. Present in this sample are 75,000 to 100,000 clones, 85% to 95% of which were seen just once. The leading ten clones occupy roughly 0.25% of the sample. Sequenced sample: T cells isolated from PBMCs. The origin of the receptors is a human donor in good health.

The chain uses TRBV28 and TRBJ1-1; D is possibly TRBD1 (6 bases). The CDR3 runs to 16 residues. V gave up 4 bases and J gave up 1 base, with 16 bases separating them. Germline CDR1 reads MDHEN; CDR2 reads SYDVKM. As DNA, the CDR3 is TGTGCCAGCAGTTCGGGTCCGGGACACCAGAACACTGAAGCTTTCTTT. This gives the protein CASSSGPGHQNTEAFF.

This chain links TRBV19 with TRBJ2-7; 9 nucleotides align to TRBD1. This CDR3 region has 16 residues. The J segment lost 1 base and the V segment lost 5 bases, leaving 9 bases of the junction unmatched. Germline V gene sequence: CDR1 LNHDA, CDR2 SQIVND (reference sequence). The CDR3 sequence is CASSLQPGQGSYEQYF. In nucleotides, the CDR3 is TGTGCCAGTAGTCTACAACCGGGACAGGGATCCTACGAGCAGTACTTC.

The CDR3 here is CASLRRGTSGGALREQYF. In DNA, the CDR3 is TGTGCCTCGCTCCGGCGTGGGACTAGCGGGGGGGCCTTACGCGAGCAGTACTTC. The chain is built from TRBV2 and TRBJ2-7; 16 bases are a match to TRBD2. CDR3 length: 18 amino acids. Germline V CDR1 and CDR2: SNHLY, FYNNEI. Unmatched junction bases numbered 19, after V lost 11 bases and J lost 6 bases.

For the CDR3, the DNA is TGTGCCAGCAGTTACTCCGAAATGTGGAGGGAACCCCTCCACTTT. It is translated as CASSYSEMWREPLHF. The chain joins TRBV6-5 to TRBJ1-6; the D is unclear. This CDR3 is 15 amino acids long. The V gene lost 0 bases and the J gene lost 12 bases, with 15 bases spanning the gap. The germline CDR1 and CDR2 sequences are MNHEY and SVGAGI.

This clone appeared once. The rearrangement joins TRBV27 to TRBJ2-7; 7 bases are shared with TRBD2. Per germline, CDR1 MNHEY and CDR2 SMNVEV (reference sequence). CDR3 size: 15 residues. Unmatched junction bases numbered 4, after V lost 0 bases and J lost 2 bases. The CDR3 protein is CASSLSGLAAYEQYF. The CDR3 nucleotides read TGTGCCAGCAGTTTATCCGGGCTAGCGGCCTACGAGCAGTACTTC.

The chain carries TRBV19 and TRBJ2-5, with D possibly matching TRBD2 (5 bases). V was shortened by 6 bases and J by 3 bases, with 11 bases between the two germline ends. CDR3 size: 13 residues. Germline CDR1 and CDR2: LNHDA and SQIVND (reference sequence). The CDR3 DNA sequence: TGTGCCAGTAGCACTAGAGGAGAAGAGACCCAGTACTTC. Its protein product is CASSTRGEETQYF.

This clone has only one observation. The chain has TRBV11-3 and TRBJ2-3, with 11 bases identical to TRBD2. The germline V gene has CDR1 SGHNT and CDR2 YENEEA. This CDR3 comprises 16 residues. The trim removed 1 base at V and 6 bases at J, leaving 6 bases unmatched. The CDR3 region is CASSLGLAGGPDTQYF. In DNA form, the CDR3 reads TGTGCCAGCAGCTTAGGCCTAGCGGGAGGCCCGGATACGCAGTATTTT.

V gene TRBV28 combines with J gene TRBJ2-7; 11 bases match TRBD2. Germline CDR1 is MDHEN and CDR2 is SYDVKM. With 6 bases clipped from V and 5 bases from J, the junction kept 9 bases outside the gene matches. This CDR3 is built from 15 residues. The CDR3 region has the DNA TGTGCCAGCAGGAATAGCGGGAGGGGGTCGGACGAGCAGTACTTC. Amino acid sequence: CASRNSGRGSDEQYF.

The rearrangement joins TRBV19 to TRBJ2-1; 8 bases map to TRBD1. Trimming removed 6 bases from V and 4 bases from J; junction bases left unmatched: 8. Germline V gives CDR1 LNHDA, CDR2 SQIVND (reference sequence). This CDR3 is built from 15 residues. Here the CDR3 reads CASRQGAGIYNEQFF. The CDR3 DNA reads TGTGCCAGTAGGCAGGGGGCGGGAATATACAATGAGCAGTTCTTC.

This sequence joins TRBV27 and TRBJ2-1; 9 nucleotides match TRBD2. The CDR3 is 15 amino acids. V trimming: 4 bases; J trimming: 7 bases; junction bases outside the gene matches: 8. Germline-derived CDR1 and CDR2 are MNHEY and SMNVEV (reference sequence). The CDR3 sequence is CASSSVAGVGNEQFF. The DNA for the CDR3 is TGTGCCAGCAGTTCGGTAGCGGGAGTAGGGAATGAGCAGTTCTTC.

The V and J genes are TRBV10-1 and TRBJ2-7; D might be TRBD1 (6 bases). CDR3 length: 16 amino acids. The V gene's germline CDR1 is WNHNN and CDR2 SYGVQD (reference sequence). Between the trimmed V and J ends, which lost 7 bases and 2 bases, there was a span of 21 bases. The CDR3 is CASIQPGTKITYEQYF. The CDR3 coding sequence is TGCGCCAGCATCCAACCGGGGACAAAAATAACCTACGAGCAGTACTTC.

The chain recombines TRBV7-2 with TRBJ2-7; 8 bases align to TRBD2. Losses at the gene ends were 8 bases for V and 9 bases for J; bases not matched to a gene: 12. This CDR3 is 13 amino acids long. The V gene's germline CDR1 is SGHTA and CDR2 FQGNSA. The CDR3 loop is CASQAPPSGRQYF. The CDR3 coding sequence is TGTGCCAGCCAAGCCCCCCCTAGCGGGCGGCAGTACTTC.

This chain links TRBV19 with TRBJ2-3; tentatively, D is TRBD1 (5 bases). The germline V gene encodes CDR1 LNHDA and CDR2 SQIVND (reference sequence). The V gene lost 5 bases and the J gene lost 0 bases, with 15 bases spanning the gap. This CDR3 has 16 residues. The CDR3 DNA reads TGTGCCAGTAGTGTTAGGGGCCGTCCTAGCACAGATACGCAGTATTTT. It specifies CASSVRGRPSTDTQYF.

J is TRBJ2-7 and V is TRBV19, with no clear D. Trimming stripped 1 base from V and 0 bases from J, with 7 bases between. Germline values: CDR1 LNHDA, CDR2 SQIVND (reference sequence). The CDR3 runs 14 residues. CDR3 DNA: TGTGCCAGTAGTATAGTTGCGGACTCCTACGAGCAGTACTTC. Protein sequence: CASSIVADSYEQYF.

The chain combines TRBV6-5 with TRBJ2-7; the D gene is possibly TRBD2 (5 bases). The germline V and J ends were trimmed by 5 bases and 5 bases, with 19 bases remaining between them. Looked up from germline, CDR1 is MNHEY and CDR2 is SVGAGI. The length of the CDR3 is 15 residues. This CDR3 reads CASSRRGQDGDEQYF. In DNA form, the CDR3 reads TGTGCCAGCAGTCGCCGGGGTCAGGATGGCGACGAGCAGTACTTC.